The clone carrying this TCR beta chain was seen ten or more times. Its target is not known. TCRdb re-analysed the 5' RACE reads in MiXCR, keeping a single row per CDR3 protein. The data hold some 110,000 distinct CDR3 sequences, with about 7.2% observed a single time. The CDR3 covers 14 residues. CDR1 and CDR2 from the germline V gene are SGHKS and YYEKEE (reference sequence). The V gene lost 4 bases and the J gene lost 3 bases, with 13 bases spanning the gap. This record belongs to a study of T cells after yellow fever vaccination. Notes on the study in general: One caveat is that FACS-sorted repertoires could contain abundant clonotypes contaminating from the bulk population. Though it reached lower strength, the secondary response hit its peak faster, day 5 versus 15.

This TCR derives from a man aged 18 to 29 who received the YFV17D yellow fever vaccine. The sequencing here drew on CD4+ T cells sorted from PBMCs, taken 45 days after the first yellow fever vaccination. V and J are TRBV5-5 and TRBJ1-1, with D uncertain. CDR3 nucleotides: TGTGCCAGCAGCCCCCCGGGAAGGGACACTGAAGCTTTCTTT. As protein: CASSPPGRDTEAFF.